The clone carrying this TCR beta chain was seen a few times. Its target is not known. Sequenced by immunoSEQ multiplex PCR; TCRdb stores in-frame clones only, minus some. The sample records tens of thousands of clones, 94% being singletons. This sample is part of a study of graft-versus-host responses after intestinal transplantation. For the study at large: After anti-thymocyte globulin induction, recipients took tacrolimus and steroids for roughly three years.

CDR3 length: 11 residues. From germline, CDR1 is SGHDT and CDR2 YYEEEE. Trimming stripped 3 bases from V and 9 bases from J, with 6 bases between. The chain uses TRBV5-6 and TRBJ1-4; D gene uncertain. The receptor comes from a human donor who received an intestinal transplant. Sequenced material: unstimulated CD8+ T cells sorted from spleen or lymph node cells, taken before intestinal transplant. The CDR3 sequence: CASSSGKKLFF. The CDR3 region has the DNA TGTGCCAGCAGCTCGGGGAAAAAACTGTTTTTT.